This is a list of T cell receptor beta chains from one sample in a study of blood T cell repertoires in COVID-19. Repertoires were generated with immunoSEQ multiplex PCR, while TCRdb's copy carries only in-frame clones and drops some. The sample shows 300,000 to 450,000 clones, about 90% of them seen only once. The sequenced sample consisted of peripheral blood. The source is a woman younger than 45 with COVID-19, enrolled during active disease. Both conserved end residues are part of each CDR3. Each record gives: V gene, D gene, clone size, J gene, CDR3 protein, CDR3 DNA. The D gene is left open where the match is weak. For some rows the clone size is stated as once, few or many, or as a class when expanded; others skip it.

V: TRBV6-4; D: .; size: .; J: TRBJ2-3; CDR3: CASSDTPGARTDTQYF; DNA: TGTGCCAGCAGTGACACCCCAGGGGCTCGCACAGATACGCAGTATTTT
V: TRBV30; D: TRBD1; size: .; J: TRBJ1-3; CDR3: CAWSPQGGSSGNTIYF; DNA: TGTGCCTGGAGTCCACAGGGGGGAAGCTCTGGAAACACCATATATTTT
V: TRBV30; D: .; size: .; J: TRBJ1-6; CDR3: CAWSQGGSSYNSPLHF; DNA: TGTGCCTGGTCCCAGGGCGGGAGCTCCTATAATTCACCCCTCCACTTT
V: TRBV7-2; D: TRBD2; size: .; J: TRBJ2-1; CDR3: CASSDTSGRGQFF; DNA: TGTGCCAGCAGCGATACAAGCGGGAGGGGACAGTTCTTC
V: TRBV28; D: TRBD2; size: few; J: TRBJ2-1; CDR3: CASSQSRDYKNEQFF; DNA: TGTGCCAGCAGTCAATCCCGGGACTATAAAAATGAGCAGTTCTTC
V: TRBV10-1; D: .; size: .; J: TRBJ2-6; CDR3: CASSGGISGANVLTF; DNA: TGCGCCAGCAGTGGAGGGATCTCTGGGGCCAACGTCCTGACTTTC
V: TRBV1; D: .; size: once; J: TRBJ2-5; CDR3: CTSSQSRGVETQYF; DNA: TGCACCAGCAGCCAAAGCCGGGGGGTGGAGACCCAGTACTTC
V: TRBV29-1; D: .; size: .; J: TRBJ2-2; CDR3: CSVGQGLANTGELFF; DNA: TGCAGCGTTGGCCAGGGGCTCGCGAACACCGGGGAGCTGTTTTTT
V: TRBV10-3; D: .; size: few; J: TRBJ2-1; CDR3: CAISDSTDLGGAYNEQFF; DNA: TGTGCCATCAGTGACTCGACCGACCTCGGCGGGGCCTACAATGAGCAGTTCTTC
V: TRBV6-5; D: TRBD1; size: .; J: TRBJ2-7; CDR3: CASGRDRGYEQYF; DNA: TGTGCCAGCGGCCGGGACAGGGGGTACGAGCAGTACTTC
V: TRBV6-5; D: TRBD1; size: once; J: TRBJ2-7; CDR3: CASSYTTGGPYEQYF; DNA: TGTGCCAGCAGTTACACCACAGGGGGCCCCTACGAGCAGTACTTC
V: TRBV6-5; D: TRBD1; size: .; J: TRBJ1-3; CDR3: CASSPSGTGGNTIYF; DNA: TGTGCCAGCAGTCCCTCCGGGACAGGTGGAAACACCATATATTTT
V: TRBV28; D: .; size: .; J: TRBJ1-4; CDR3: CASSVEATNEKLFF; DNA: TGTGCCAGCAGCGTTGAGGCAACTAATGAAAAACTGTTTTTT
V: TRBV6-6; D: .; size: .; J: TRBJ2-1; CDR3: CASSRTSPAEQFF; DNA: TGTGCCAGCAGTCGTACTAGCCCGGCTGAGCAGTTCTTC
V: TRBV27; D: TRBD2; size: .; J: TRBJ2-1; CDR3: CASSLGLAGGGPFF; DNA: TGTGCCAGCAGCTTAGGACTAGCGGGAGGAGGTCCGTTCTTC
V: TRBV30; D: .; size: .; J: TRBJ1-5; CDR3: CAWGQQDQPQHF; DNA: TGTGCCTGGGGACAGCAGGATCAGCCCCAGCATTTT
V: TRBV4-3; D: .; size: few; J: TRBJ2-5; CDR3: CASSQFEAETQYF; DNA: TGCGCCAGCAGCCAGTTCGAAGCGGAGACCCAGTACTTC
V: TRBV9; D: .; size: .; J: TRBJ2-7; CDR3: CASSVGVSYEQYF; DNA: TGTGCCAGCAGCGTAGGAGTCTCCTACGAGCAGTACTTC
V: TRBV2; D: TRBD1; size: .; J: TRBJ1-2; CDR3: CASSGQGRYGYTF; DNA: TGTGCCAGCAGTGGACAGGGAAGGTATGGCTACACCTTC
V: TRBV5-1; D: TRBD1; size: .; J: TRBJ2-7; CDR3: CASSLDRGNEQYF; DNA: TGCGCCAGCAGCTTGGACAGGGGTAACGAGCAGTACTTC
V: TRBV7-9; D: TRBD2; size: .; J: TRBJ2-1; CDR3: CASSSPAGLAGDNEQFF; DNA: TGTGCCAGCAGCTCACCGGCCGGACTAGCGGGAGACAATGAGCAGTTCTTC
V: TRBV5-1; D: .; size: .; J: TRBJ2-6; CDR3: CASSLEGRSGANVLTF; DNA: TGCGCCAGCAGCTTGGAGGGGAGGTCTGGGGCCAACGTCCTGACTTTC
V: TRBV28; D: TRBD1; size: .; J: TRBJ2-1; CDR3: CASKTGGTYNEQFF; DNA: TGTGCCAGCAAAACAGGGGGAACCTACAATGAGCAGTTCTTC
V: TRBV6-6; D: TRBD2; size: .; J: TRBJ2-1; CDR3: CASRTLAGGWNEQFF; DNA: TGTGCCAGCAGAACTCTAGCGGGAGGGTGGAATGAGCAGTTCTTC
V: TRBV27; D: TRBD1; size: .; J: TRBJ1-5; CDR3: CASSLTGGDIQPQHF; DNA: TGTGCCAGCAGTTTGACAGGGGGGGACATTCAGCCCCAGCATTTT
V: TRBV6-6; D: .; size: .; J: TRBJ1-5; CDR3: CASSYSIDSNQPQHF; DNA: TGTGCCAGCAGTTACTCTATAGATAGCAATCAGCCCCAGCATTTT
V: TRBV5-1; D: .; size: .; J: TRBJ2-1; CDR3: CASSPAGQNEQFF; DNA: TGCGCCAGCAGCCCGGCAGGGCAGAATGAGCAGTTCTTC
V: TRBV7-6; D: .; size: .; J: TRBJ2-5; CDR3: CASSLDPPQGGGETQYF; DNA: TGTGCCAGCAGCTTAGATCCCCCCCAGGGTGGGGGCGAGACCCAGTACTTC
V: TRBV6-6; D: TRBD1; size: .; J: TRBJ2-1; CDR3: CASNPGQAYNEQFF; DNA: TGTGCCAGCAACCCGGGACAGGCTTACAATGAGCAGTTCTTC
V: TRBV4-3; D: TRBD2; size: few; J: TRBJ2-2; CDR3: CASSPRLAGTGELFF; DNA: TGCGCCAGCAGCCCACGGCTAGCGGGGACCGGGGAGCTGTTTTTT
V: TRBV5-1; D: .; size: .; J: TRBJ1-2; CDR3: CASNAGDGYGYTF; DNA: TGCGCCAGCAACGCGGGAGACGGGTATGGCTACACCTTC
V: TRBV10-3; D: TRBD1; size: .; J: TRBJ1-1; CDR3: CAISETGDTEAFF; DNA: TGTGCCATCAGTGAGACAGGGGACACTGAAGCTTTCTTT
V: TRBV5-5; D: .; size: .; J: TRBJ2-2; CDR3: CASSLLASNTGELFF; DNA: TGTGCCAGCAGCTTGCTAGCTTCGAACACCGGGGAGCTGTTTTTT
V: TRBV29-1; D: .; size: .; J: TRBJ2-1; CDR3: CSVENSRYNEQFF; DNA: TGCAGCGTTGAAAACTCGCGCTACAATGAGCAGTTCTTC
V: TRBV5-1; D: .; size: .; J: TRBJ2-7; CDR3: CASRDFSSYEQYF; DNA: TGCGCCAGTCGGGACTTCTCGTCCTACGAGCAGTACTTC
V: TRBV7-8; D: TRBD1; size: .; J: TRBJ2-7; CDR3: CASSLKWDSPYEQYF; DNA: TGTGCCAGCAGCTTAAAATGGGACAGTCCCTACGAGCAGTACTTC
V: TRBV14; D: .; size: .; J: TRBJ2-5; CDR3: CASSLNEATQYF; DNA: TGTGCCAGCAGCCTCAACGAGGCGACCCAGTACTTC
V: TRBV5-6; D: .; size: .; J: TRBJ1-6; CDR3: CASSLASGSPLHF; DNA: TGTGCCAGCAGCTTGGCCTCGGGTTCACCCCTCCACTTT
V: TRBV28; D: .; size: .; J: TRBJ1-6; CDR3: CASSLDNGNSPLHF; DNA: TGTGCCAGCAGCCTGGACAACGGTAATTCACCCCTCCACTTT
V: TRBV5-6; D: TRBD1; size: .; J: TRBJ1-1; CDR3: CASSWGVQGMNTEAFF; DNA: TGTGCCAGCAGCTGGGGGGTACAGGGGATGAACACTGAAGCTTTCTTT
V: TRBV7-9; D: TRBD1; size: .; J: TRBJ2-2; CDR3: CASSPVGGGGELFF; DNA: TGTGCCAGCAGCCCCGTAGGGGGCGGAGGGGAGCTGTTTTTT
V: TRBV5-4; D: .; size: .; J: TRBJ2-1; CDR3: CASSRGASGEGYEQFF; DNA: TGTGCCAGCAGCCGCGGGGCTAGTGGAGAGGGCTATGAGCAGTTCTTC
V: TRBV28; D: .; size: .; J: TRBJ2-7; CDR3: CASRPGGFYEQYF; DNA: TGTGCCAGCAGACCAGGAGGGTTCTACGAGCAGTACTTC
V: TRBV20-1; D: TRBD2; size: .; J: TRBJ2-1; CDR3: CSASTSGKYNEQFF; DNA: TGCAGTGCTAGTACTAGCGGGAAATACAATGAGCAGTTCTTC
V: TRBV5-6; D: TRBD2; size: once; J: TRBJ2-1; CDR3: CASSFGGTNEQFF; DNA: TGTGCCAGCAGCTTCGGGGGGACCAATGAGCAGTTCTTC
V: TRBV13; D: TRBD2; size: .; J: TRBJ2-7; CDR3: CASSLGRASGKQYF; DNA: TGTGCCAGCAGCTTAGGTAGGGCTAGCGGGAAGCAGTACTTC
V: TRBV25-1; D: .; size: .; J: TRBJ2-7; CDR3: CASSETQSEQYF; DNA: TGTGCCAGCAGTGAAACACAATCCGAGCAGTACTTC
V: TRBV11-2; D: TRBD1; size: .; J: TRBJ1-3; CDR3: CASSLGGGPGNTIYF; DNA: TGTGCCAGCAGCTTAGGAGGGGGCCCTGGAAACACCATATATTTT
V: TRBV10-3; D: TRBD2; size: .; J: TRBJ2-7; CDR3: CAITQWGGDPPYEQYF; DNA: TGTGCCATCACCCAATGGGGGGGAGATCCCCCCTACGAGCAGTACTTC
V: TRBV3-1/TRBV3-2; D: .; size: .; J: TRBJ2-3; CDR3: CASSLELSTDTQYF; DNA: TGTGCCAGCAGCCTAGAACTTAGCACAGATACGCAGTATTTT
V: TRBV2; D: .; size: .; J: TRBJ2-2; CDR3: CASSEARNTGELFF; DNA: TGTGCCAGCAGTGAAGCGCGAAACACCGGGGAGCTGTTTTTT